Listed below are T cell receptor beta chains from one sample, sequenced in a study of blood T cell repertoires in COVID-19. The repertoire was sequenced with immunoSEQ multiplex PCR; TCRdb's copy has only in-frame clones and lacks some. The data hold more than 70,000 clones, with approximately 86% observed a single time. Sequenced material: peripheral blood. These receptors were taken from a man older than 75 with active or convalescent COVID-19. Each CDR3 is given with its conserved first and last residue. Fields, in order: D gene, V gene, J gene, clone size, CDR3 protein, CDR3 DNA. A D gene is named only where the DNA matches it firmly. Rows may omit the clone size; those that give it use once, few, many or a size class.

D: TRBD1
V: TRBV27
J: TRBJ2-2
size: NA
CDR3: CASSPDRGGELFF
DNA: TGTGCCAGCAGTCCAGACAGGGGCGGGGAGCTGTTTTTT

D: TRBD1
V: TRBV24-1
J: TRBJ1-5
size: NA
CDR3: CATSEADRVGNQPQHF
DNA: TGTGCCACCAGTGAGGCTGACAGGGTGGGCAATCAGCCCCAGCATTTT

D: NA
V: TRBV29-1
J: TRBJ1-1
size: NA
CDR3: CSVGRTVNTEAFF
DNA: TGCAGCGTTGGGAGGACAGTGAACACTGAAGCTTTCTTT

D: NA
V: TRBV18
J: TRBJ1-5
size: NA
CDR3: CASSPLTVRGNQPQHF
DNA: TGTGCCAGCTCACCACTAACGGTACGTGGCAATCAGCCCCAGCATTTT

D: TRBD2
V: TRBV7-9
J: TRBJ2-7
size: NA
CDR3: CASSLGSGSSYEQYF
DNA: TGTGCCAGCAGCTTAGGTAGCGGGAGCTCCTACGAGCAGTACTTC

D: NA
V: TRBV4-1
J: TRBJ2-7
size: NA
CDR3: CASSQDRGETYEQYF
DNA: TGCGCCAGCAGCCAAGATCGTGGAGAGACCTACGAGCAGTACTTC

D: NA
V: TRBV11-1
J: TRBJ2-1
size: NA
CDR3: CASSKMSPGFYNEQFF
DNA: TGTGCCAGCAGCAAAATGAGTCCGGGGTTCTACAATGAGCAGTTCTTC

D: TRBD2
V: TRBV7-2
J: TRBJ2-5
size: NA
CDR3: CASSRTGGQETQYF
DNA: TGTGCCAGCAGCAGGACGGGAGGACAAGAGACCCAGTACTTC

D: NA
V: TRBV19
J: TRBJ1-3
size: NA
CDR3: CASSRGTTGNTIYF
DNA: TGTGCCAGTAGTCGCGGGACGACTGGAAACACCATATATTTT

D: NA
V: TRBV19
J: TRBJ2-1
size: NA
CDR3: CATSGGAAYNEQFF
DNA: TGTGCCACCTCCGGGGGAGCGGCCTACAATGAGCAGTTCTTC

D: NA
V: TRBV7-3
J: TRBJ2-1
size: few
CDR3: CASSPLGGLYNEQFF
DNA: TGTGCCAGCAGCCCGCTAGGGGGACTATACAATGAGCAGTTCTTC

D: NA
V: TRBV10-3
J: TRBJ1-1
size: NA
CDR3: CAISLVGGTEAFF
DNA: TGTGCCATCAGCCTCGTTGGCGGGACTGAAGCTTTCTTT

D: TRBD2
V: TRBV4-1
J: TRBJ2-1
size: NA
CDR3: CASSQTDGLAGPWNEQFF
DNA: TGCGCCAGCAGCCAGACCGACGGACTAGCGGGACCGTGGAATGAGCAGTTCTTC

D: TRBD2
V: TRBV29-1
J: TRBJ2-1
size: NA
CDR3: CSAGTSTSYNEQFF
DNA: TGCAGCGCGGGGACTAGCACCTCCTACAATGAGCAGTTCTTC

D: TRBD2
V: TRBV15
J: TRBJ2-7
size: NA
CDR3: CATSRDPGLASHEQYF
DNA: TGTGCCACCAGCAGAGACCCAGGACTAGCGTCCCACGAGCAGTACTTC

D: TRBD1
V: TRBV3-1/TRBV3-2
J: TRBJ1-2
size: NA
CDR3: CASSPGGLNYGYTF
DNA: TGTGCCAGCAGCCCAGGGGGACTGAACTATGGCTACACCTTC

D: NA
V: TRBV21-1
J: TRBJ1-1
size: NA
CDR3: CASSPRTLNTEAFF
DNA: TGTGCCAGCAGCCCCCGGACATTGAACACTGAAGCTTTCTTT

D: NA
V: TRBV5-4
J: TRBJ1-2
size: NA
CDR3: CASSRDTDKCF
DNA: TGTGCCAGCAGTAGAGACACAGACAAATGCTTC

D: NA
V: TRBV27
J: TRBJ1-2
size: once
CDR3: CASSPGQFNYGYTF
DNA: TGTGCCAGCAGTCCCGGACAGTTTAACTATGGCTACACCTTC

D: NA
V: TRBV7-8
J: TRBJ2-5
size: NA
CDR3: CASSLGPVETQYF
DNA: TGTGCCAGCAGCTTAGGTCCGGTAGAGACCCAGTACTTC

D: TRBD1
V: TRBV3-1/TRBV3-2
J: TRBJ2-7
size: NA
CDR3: CASSPGQGGYEQYF
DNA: TGTGCCAGCAGCCCGGGACAGGGAGGGTACGAGCAGTACTTC

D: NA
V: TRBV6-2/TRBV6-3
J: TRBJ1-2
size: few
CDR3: CASSYSGSANYGYTF
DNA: TGTGCCAGCAGTTACTCCGGGTCAGCGAACTATGGCTACACCTTC

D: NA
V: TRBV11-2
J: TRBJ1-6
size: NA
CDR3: CASSLEGLRDSPLHF
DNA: TGTGCCAGCAGCTTAGAGGGACTCAGGGATTCACCCCTCCACTTT

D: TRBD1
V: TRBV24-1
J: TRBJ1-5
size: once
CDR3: CATSDPTGGNQPQHF
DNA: TGTGCCACCAGTGACCCGACAGGGGGCAATCAGCCCCAGCATTTT

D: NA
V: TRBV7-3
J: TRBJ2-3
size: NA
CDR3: CASSPPGRTDTQYF
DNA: TGTGCCAGCAGCCCCCCCGGGAGAACAGATACGCAGTATTTT

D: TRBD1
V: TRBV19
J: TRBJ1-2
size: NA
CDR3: CASSLLGTGGESYGYTF
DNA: TGTGCCAGTAGTCTCCTGGGGACAGGGGGCGAATCGTATGGCTACACCTTC

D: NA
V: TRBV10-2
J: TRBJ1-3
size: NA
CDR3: CASSESTSGNTIYF
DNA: TGCGCCAGCAGTGAGAGCACCTCTGGAAACACCATATATTTT

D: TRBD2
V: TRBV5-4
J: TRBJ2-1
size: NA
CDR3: CASSFGGSRYEQFF
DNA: TGTGCCAGCAGCTTCGGCGGGAGTAGGTATGAGCAGTTCTTC

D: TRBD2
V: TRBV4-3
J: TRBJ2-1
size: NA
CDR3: CASSQDLASGNNEQFF
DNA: TGCGCCAGCAGCCAAGATTTGGCTAGCGGCAACAATGAGCAGTTCTTC

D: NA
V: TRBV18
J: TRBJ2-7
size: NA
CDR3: CASSPQKRSSYEQYF
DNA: TGTGCCAGCTCACCACAAAAGAGAAGCTCCTACGAGCAGTACTTC

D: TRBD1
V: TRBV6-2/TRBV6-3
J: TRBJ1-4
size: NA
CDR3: CASSSQGASNEKLFF
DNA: TGTGCCAGCAGTTCCCAGGGGGCGAGCAATGAAAAACTGTTTTTT

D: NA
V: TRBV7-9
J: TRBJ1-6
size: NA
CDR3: CASSLQGNNSPLHF
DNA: TGTGCCAGCAGCTTACAGGGGAATAATTCACCCCTCCACTTT

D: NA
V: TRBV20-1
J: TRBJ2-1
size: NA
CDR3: CSASYGGGSYNEQFF
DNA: TGCAGTGCTAGTTATGGAGGAGGATCCTACAATGAGCAGTTCTTC

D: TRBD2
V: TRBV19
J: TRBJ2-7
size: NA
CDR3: CASSRTSRYEQYF
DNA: TGTGCCAGTAGTAGGACTAGTAGGTACGAGCAGTACTTC

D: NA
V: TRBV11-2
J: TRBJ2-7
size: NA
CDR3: CATTKGAAEQYF
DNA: TGTGCCACTACGAAAGGGGCCGCCGAGCAGTACTTC

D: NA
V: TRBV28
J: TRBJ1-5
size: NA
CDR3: CASRAGTLSNQPQHF
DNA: TGTGCCAGCAGGGCAGGGACTCTTAGCAATCAGCCCCAGCATTTT